This TCR beta chain comes out of a study of cytomegalovirus exposure and HLA in healthy donors. Whole-study context: In a later analysis, the 110 or so validation repertoires were reported to have used the same platform as the 666 first-cohort repertoires. Study results and caveats: A classifier reportedly called cytomegalovirus status with high sensitivity and specificity. Cytomegalovirus-associated status was assigned to 164 TCR beta chains.

Clones were sequenced by immunoSEQ multiplex PCR, and TCRdb holds only the in-frame ones, with some missing. Of 250,000 to 350,000 clones listed, roughly 90% are singletons. As for this clone: Its specificity is not known.

The V segment lost 6 bases and the J segment 8 bases; nucleotides outside the gene matches: 23. The CDR3 has 19 residues. Germline loops: CDR1 SEHNR, CDR2 FQNEAQ (reference sequence). The TCR was taken from a woman between 18 and 29 years old in good health and CMV-seronegative. The V gene is TRBV7-9, the J gene TRBJ2-1; 9 positions match TRBD2. Sample: PBMCs. The CDR3 DNA sequence: TGTGCCAGCAGATACTGGGGGGGGGCCCGGACTAGCGCGAGGGATGAGCAGTTCTTC. Protein product: CASRYWGGARTSARDEQFF.